These T cell receptor beta chains were read from a single sample in a study of cytomegalovirus exposure and HLA in healthy donors. Sequencing was performed with immunoSEQ multiplex PCR; in TCRdb, only in-frame clones are kept and a portion is missing. Of around 200,000 clones listed, over 70% are singletons. Source material: PBMCs. The receptors were gathered from a young woman in good health and CMV-seronegative. The CDR3 runs from the conserved cysteine through the conserved F or W. Each record gives: CDR3 DNA, CDR3 protein, J gene, V gene, clone size, CDR3 length, D gene. A D gene is named only where the DNA matches it firmly. Clone size is given for some rows only: seen once, a few or many times, or a class if the clone is expanded.

DNA: TGTGCCAGCAGCGTAGATAAGCCAGGTGGGAACTATGGCTACACCTTC
CDR3: CASSVDKPGGNYGYTF
J: TRBJ1-2
V: TRBV9
size: -
length: 16
D: -

DNA: TGTGCCAGCAGTTTGACAGGGCCTAGCAATCAGCCCCAGCATTTT
CDR3: CASSLTGPSNQPQHF
J: TRBJ1-5
V: TRBV28
size: -
length: 15
D: TRBD1

DNA: TGTGCCTGGCGGGGACAGGAAGGCACAGATACGCAGTATTTT
CDR3: CAWRGQEGTDTQYF
J: TRBJ2-3
V: TRBV30
size: -
length: 14
D: TRBD1

DNA: TGTGCCAGCAGTGTTGCCAGGGCGAACACCGGGGAGCTGTTTTTT
CDR3: CASSVARANTGELFF
J: TRBJ2-2
V: TRBV2
size: -
length: 15
D: -

DNA: TGTGCCAGCACCAAGATAGGACACCCGAACACTGAAGCTTTCTTT
CDR3: CASTKIGHPNTEAFF
J: TRBJ1-1
V: TRBV13
size: -
length: 15
D: -

DNA: TGTGCCAGCGCGGCCCTAGCGGGGGTAGGGAATGAGCAGTTCTTC
CDR3: CASAALAGVGNEQFF
J: TRBJ2-1
V: TRBV2
size: -
length: 15
D: TRBD2

DNA: TGTGCCAGCAGCGTCAAAGGACAGGCAAATGAGCAGTTCTTC
CDR3: CASSVKGQANEQFF
J: TRBJ2-1
V: TRBV9
size: -
length: 14
D: TRBD1

DNA: TGTGCCAGCAGCTTGCAAACTAGCGGGATCGAGCAGTACTTC
CDR3: CASSLQTSGIEQYF
J: TRBJ2-7
V: TRBV7-2
size: -
length: 14
D: TRBD2

DNA: TGTGCCATCAGTGAGTCGAACAGGGCTAATGAAAAACTGTTTTTT
CDR3: CAISESNRANEKLFF
J: TRBJ1-4
V: TRBV10-3
size: -
length: 15
D: -

DNA: TGTGCCAGCAGCTTATTCTTTTCGGCAGGGTCGGAGACCCAGTACTTC
CDR3: CASSLFFSAGSETQYF
J: TRBJ2-5
V: TRBV7-3
size: -
length: 16
D: -

DNA: TGTGCCAGCAGTTTACAGGGGGCAGACTATGGCTACACCTTC
CDR3: CASSLQGADYGYTF
J: TRBJ1-2
V: TRBV6-6
size: -
length: 14
D: TRBD1

DNA: TGTGCCAGCAGCTTGGACATCGGCGGGGCAGGAACAGATACGCAGTATTTT
CDR3: CASSLDIGGAGTDTQYF
J: TRBJ2-3
V: TRBV5-6
size: -
length: 17
D: -

DNA: TGTGCCAGCAGCGTAAAGGGGGTCCACGAGCAGTACTTC
CDR3: CASSVKGVHEQYF
J: TRBJ2-7
V: TRBV9
size: -
length: 13
D: -

DNA: TGTGCCAGCAGTGGCGGCGGGGCCTCCTACGAGCAGTACTTC
CDR3: CASSGGGASYEQYF
J: TRBJ2-7
V: TRBV2
size: -
length: 14
D: -

DNA: TGTGCCAGCACCACCGGGTGGGGCACGGACACTGAAGCTTTCTTT
CDR3: CASTTGWGTDTEAFF
J: TRBJ1-1
V: TRBV6-5
size: -
length: 15
D: -

DNA: TGCAGAGCGGGAAGCACAGATACGCAGTATTTT
CDR3: CRAGSTDTQYF
J: TRBJ2-3
V: TRBV20-1
size: -
length: 11
D: TRBD2

DNA: TGTGCCAGCAGTGGTGGCAGGGGGCAAGAGACCCAGTACTTC
CDR3: CASSGGRGQETQYF
J: TRBJ2-5
V: TRBV6-1
size: -
length: 14
D: TRBD1

DNA: TGTGCCAGCAGCGTCGGGGGGGCCCTAGATACGCAGTATTTT
CDR3: CASSVGGALDTQYF
J: TRBJ2-3
V: TRBV5-4
size: -
length: 14
D: TRBD2

DNA: TGTGCCAGCAGACCCCAGAATCCACAGGGGGCTGTATACGAGCAGTACTTC
CDR3: CASRPQNPQGAVYEQYF
J: TRBJ2-7
V: TRBV28
size: -
length: 17
D: TRBD1

DNA: TGTGCCAGTAGTTCGACAGGGAGAGGCCAGCCCCAGCATTTT
CDR3: CASSSTGRGQPQHF
J: TRBJ1-5
V: TRBV19
size: -
length: 14
D: TRBD1

DNA: TGTGCCAGCAGTCGGGACAGGGCGAATCAGCCCCAGCATTTT
CDR3: CASSRDRANQPQHF
J: TRBJ1-5
V: TRBV7-2
size: few
length: 14
D: TRBD1

DNA: TGTGCCAGCAGTGAGACGACAACCTACAATGAGCAGTTCTTC
CDR3: CASSETTTYNEQFF
J: TRBJ2-1
V: TRBV6-1
size: -
length: 14
D: -

DNA: TGTGCCAGCAGCAAAGCTAGGGGGCGCACGAACACTGAAGCTTTCTTT
CDR3: CASSKARGRTNTEAFF
J: TRBJ1-1
V: TRBV21-1
size: -
length: 16
D: -

DNA: TGTGCCAGCAGCCAAGAGGGGGGACGGATAACAGATACGCAGTATTTT
CDR3: CASSQEGGRITDTQYF
J: TRBJ2-3
V: TRBV14
size: -
length: 16
D: -

DNA: TGTGCCAGCAGCGCCGCCGGTAGCGAGCAGTACTTC
CDR3: CASSAAGSEQYF
J: TRBJ2-7
V: TRBV9
size: -
length: 12
D: -

DNA: TGTGCCAGAAGCTTGGAGAGGGGGAGCACTGAAGCTTTCTTT
CDR3: CARSLERGSTEAFF
J: TRBJ1-1
V: TRBV5-3
size: -
length: 14
D: -

DNA: TGTGCCAGCAGGGGACTAGCGGGGTCTCAAGAGACCCAGTACTTC
CDR3: CASRGLAGSQETQYF
J: TRBJ2-5
V: TRBV2
size: -
length: 15
D: TRBD2

DNA: TGTGCCAGCAGCTTAGGGGCCGGTGACTCTGGGGCCAACGTCCTGACTTTC
CDR3: CASSLGAGDSGANVLTF
J: TRBJ2-6
V: TRBV7-2
size: -
length: 17
D: -

DNA: TGTGCCAGCAGTGAAGAACGTAGCGGGCCTAGCACAGATACGCAGTATTTT
CDR3: CASSEERSGPSTDTQYF
J: TRBJ2-3
V: TRBV6-4
size: -
length: 17
D: TRBD2

DNA: TGCGCCAGCAGTCGATCGACTAGTTATAATGAGCAGTTCTTC
CDR3: CASSRSTSYNEQFF
J: TRBJ2-1
V: TRBV5-1
size: -
length: 14
D: -

DNA: TGTGCCAGCAGCCGGGGACAGATGAATGAAAAACTGTTTTTT
CDR3: CASSRGQMNEKLFF
J: TRBJ1-4
V: TRBV14
size: few
length: 14
D: TRBD1

DNA: TGTGCCAGCACTACGGCCAGGGGTAGACGCTACACCTTC
CDR3: CASTTARGRRYTF
J: TRBJ1-2
V: TRBV28
size: -
length: 13
D: -

DNA: TGTGCCTGGAGTGTCACAGGGGAGGCTTCACCCCTCCACTTT
CDR3: CAWSVTGEASPLHF
J: TRBJ1-6
V: TRBV30
size: -
length: 14
D: TRBD1

DNA: TGTGCCAGCAGCCCTCTTCGGACAGGGATTCAGCCCCAGCATTTT
CDR3: CASSPLRTGIQPQHF
J: TRBJ1-5
V: TRBV6-5
size: -
length: 15
D: TRBD1

DNA: TGTGCCAGCAGCCACAGGGGGCCCTCTGGAAACACCATATATTTT
CDR3: CASSHRGPSGNTIYF
J: TRBJ1-3
V: TRBV7-6
size: -
length: 15
D: TRBD1

DNA: TGCAGCGTTGCCGGTGCTTTCTTT
CDR3: CSVAGAFF
J: TRBJ1-1
V: TRBV29-1
size: -
length: 8
D: -

DNA: TGTGCCAGCAGTGAGACCGGGACAACGAACACTGAAGCTTTCTTT
CDR3: CASSETGTTNTEAFF
J: TRBJ1-1
V: TRBV25-1
size: -
length: 15
D: -

DNA: TGTGCCAGCAGCCGATACGGACAGGGGGCCTGGGAGCAGTACTTC
CDR3: CASSRYGQGAWEQYF
J: TRBJ2-7
V: TRBV6-6
size: -
length: 15
D: TRBD1